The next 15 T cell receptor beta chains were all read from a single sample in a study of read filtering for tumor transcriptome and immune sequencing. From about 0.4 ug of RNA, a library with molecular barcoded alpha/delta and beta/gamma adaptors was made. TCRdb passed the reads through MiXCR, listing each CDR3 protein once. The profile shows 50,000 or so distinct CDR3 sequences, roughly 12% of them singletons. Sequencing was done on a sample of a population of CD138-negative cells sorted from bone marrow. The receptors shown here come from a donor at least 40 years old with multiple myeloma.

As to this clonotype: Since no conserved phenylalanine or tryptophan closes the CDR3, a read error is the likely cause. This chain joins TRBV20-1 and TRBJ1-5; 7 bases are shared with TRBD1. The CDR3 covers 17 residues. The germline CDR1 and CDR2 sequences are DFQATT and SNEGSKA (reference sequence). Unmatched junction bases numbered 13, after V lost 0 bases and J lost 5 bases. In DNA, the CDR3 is TGCAGTGCTAGAGATACAGGGGTGGTTATTGGGGATCAGCCCCAGCATTCT. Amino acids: CSARDTGVVIGDQPQHS.

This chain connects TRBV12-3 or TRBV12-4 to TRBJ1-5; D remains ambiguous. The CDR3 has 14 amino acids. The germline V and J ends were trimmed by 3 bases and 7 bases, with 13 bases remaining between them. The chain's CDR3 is CASSLERINQPQHF. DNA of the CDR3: TGTGCCAGCAGTTTGGAACGGATAAACCAGCCCCAGCATTTT.

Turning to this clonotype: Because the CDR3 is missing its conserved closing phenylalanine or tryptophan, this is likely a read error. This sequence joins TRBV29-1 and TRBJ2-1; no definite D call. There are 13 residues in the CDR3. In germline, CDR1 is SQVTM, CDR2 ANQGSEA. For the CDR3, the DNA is TGCAGCGTTGTCGCAGTCTCCTACAACGAGCAGTTCTCC. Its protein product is CSVVAVSYNEQFS.

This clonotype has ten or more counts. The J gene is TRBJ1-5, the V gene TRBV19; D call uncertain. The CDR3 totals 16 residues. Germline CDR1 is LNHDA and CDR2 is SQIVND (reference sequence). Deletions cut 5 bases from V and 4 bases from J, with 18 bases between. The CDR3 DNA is TGTGCCAGTAGTCCCTATCAAACCATTCGTAATCAGCCCCAGCATTTT. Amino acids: CASSPYQTIRNQPQHF.

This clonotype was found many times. The CDR3 DNA follows: TGCAGTGCTAGGCCCAGGGGAGTTGTGACAGATACGCAGTATTTT. This translates into CSARPRGVVTDTQYF. This chain uses TRBV20-1 with TRBJ2-3; a weak D match, TRBD1 (6 bases). The V end lost 3 bases, the J end lost 3 bases, and 16 bases lay between the germline ends. The germline V gene has CDR1 DFQATT and CDR2 SNEGSKA (reference sequence). This CDR3 comprises 15 residues.

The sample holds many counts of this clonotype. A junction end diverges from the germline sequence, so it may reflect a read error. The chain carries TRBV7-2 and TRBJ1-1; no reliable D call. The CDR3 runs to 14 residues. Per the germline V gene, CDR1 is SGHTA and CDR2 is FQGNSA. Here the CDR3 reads CASSSVAGRTEAFF. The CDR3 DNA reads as TGTGCTAGCAGTTCGGTTGCCGGGAGGACTGAAGCTTTCTTT.

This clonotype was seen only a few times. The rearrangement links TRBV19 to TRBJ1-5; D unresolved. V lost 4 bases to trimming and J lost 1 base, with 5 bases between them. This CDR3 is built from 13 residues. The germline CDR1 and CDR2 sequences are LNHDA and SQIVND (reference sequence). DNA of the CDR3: TGTGCCAGTAGTACTCCGAGCAATCAGCCCCAGCATTTT. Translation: CASSTPSNQPQHF.

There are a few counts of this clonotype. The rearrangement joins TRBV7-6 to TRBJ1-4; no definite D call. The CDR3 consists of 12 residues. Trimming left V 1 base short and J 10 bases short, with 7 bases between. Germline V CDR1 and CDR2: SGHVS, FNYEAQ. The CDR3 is CASSLEEGKLFF. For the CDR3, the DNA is TGTGCCAGCAGCTTAGAGGAGGGAAAACTGTTTTTT.

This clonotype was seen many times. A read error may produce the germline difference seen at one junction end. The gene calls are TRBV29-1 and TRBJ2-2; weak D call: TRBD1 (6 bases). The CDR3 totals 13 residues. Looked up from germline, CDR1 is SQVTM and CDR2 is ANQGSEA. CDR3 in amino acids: CSVGDTNTGEPFF. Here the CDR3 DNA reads TGCAGCGTCGGGGACACGAACACCGGGGAGCCGTTTTTT.

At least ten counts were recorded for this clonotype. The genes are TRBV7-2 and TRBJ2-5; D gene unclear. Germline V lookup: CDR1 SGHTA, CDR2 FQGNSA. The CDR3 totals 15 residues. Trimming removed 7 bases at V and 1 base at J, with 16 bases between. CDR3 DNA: TGTGCCAGCATCCGGACGTACCAGATCCAAGAGACCCAGTACTTC. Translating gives CASIRTYQIQETQYF.

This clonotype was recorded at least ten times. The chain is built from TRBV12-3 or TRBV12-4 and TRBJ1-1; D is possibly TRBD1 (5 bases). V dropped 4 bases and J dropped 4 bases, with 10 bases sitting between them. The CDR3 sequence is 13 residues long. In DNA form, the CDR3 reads TGTGCCAGCAGTTCCCCCGGGGGCACTGAAGCTTTCTTT. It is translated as CASSSPGGTEAFF.

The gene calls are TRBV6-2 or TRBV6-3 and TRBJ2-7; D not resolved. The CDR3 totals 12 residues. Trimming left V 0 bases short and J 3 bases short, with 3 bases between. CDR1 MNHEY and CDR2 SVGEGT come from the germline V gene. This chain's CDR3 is CASSYSYYEQYF. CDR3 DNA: TGTGCCAGCAGTTACTCATACTACGAGCAGTACTTC.

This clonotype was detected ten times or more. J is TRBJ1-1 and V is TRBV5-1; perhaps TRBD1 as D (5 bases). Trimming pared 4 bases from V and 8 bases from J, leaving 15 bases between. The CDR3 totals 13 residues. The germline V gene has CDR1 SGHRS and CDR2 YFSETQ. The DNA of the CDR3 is TGCGCCAGCAGCCCCGGGGGGGAAGGCGAAGCTTTCTTT. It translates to CASSPGGEGEAFF. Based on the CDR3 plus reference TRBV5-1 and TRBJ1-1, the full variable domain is KAGVTQTPRYLIKTRGQQVTLSCSPISGHRSVSWYQQTPGQGLQFLFEYFSETQRNKGNFPGRFSGRQFSNSRSEMNVSTLELGDSALYLCASSPGGEGEAFFGQGTRLTVV.

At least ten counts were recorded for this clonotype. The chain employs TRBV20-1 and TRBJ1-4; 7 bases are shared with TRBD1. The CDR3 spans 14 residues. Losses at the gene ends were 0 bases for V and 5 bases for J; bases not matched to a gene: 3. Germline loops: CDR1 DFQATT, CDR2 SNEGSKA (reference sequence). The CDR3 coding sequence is TGCAGTGCTAGAGATTCAGGGGGAAATGAAAAACTGTTTTTT. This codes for CSARDSGGNEKLFF.

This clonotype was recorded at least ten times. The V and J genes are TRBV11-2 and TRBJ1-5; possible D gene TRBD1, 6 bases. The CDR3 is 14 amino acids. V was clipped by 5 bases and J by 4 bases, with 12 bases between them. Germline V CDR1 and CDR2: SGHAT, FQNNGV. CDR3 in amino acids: CASSPRGGNQPQHF. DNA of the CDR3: TGTGCCAGCAGCCCCAGGGGAGGGAATCAGCCCCAGCATTTT. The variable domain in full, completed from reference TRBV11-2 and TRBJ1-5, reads EAGVAQSPRYKIIEKRQSVAFWCNPISGHATLYWYQQILGQGPKLLIQFQNNGVVDDSQLPKDRFSAERLKGVDSTLKIQPAKLEDSAVYLCASSPRGGNQPQHFGDGTRLSIL.